The present T cell receptor (beta chain) was sequenced within a study of CDR3 diversity in severe acne. With 3 bases clipped from V and 4 bases from J, the junction kept 9 bases outside the gene matches. This CDR3 is built from 16 residues. The germline CDR1 and CDR2 sequences are SQVTM and ANQGSEA. This clonotype was detected only a few times. TCRdb re-derived calls from the PCR reads in MiXCR, one entry per CDR3 protein. The repertoire holds more than 70,000 distinct CDR3 sequences, with about half as singletons. The TCR sequence derives from a male donor in good health, serving as a control. Sequencing was performed on blood. The chain joins TRBV29-1 to TRBJ2-2; 9 nucleotides align to TRBD1. CDR3 in DNA: TGCAGCGTTGAGGGACAGGGAAGGCCGGGCACCGGGGAGCTGTTTTTT. Its protein is CSVEGQGRPGTGELFF.